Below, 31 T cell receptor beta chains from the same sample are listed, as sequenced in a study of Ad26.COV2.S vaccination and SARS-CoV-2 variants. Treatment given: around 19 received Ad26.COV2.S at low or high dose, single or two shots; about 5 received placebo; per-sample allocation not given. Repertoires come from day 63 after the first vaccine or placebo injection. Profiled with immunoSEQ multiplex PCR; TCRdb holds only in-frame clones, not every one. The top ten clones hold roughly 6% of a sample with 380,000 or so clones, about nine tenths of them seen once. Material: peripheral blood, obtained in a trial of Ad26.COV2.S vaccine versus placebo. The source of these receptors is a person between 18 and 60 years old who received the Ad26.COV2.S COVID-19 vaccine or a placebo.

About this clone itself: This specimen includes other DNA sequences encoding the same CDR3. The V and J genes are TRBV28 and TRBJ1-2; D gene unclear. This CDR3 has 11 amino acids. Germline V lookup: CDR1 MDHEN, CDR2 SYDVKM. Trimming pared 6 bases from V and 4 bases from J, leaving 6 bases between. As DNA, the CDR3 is TGTGCCAGCAGCTCCTTCTATGGCTACACCTTC. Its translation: CASSSFYGYTF.

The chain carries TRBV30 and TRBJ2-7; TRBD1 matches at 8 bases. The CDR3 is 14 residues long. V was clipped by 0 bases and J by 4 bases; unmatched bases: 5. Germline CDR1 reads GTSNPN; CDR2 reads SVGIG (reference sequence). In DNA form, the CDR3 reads TGTGCCTGGAGTGTTGGGACAGGCGAGTACGAGCAGTACTTC. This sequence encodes CAWSVGTGEYEQYF.

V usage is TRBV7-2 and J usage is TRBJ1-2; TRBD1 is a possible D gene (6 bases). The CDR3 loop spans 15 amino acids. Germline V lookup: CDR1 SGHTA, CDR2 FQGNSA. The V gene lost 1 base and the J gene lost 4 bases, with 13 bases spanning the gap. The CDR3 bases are TGTGCCAGCAGCTTAGTAACGCAGGGGAGCTATGGCTACACCTTC. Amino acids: CASSLVTQGSYGYTF.

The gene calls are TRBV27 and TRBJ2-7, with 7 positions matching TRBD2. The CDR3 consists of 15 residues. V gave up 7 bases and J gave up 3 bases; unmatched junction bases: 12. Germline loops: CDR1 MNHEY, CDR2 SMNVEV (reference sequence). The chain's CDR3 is CASILTPGGGYEQYF. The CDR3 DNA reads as TGTGCCAGCATTCTAACCCCCGGCGGGGGCTACGAGCAGTACTTC.

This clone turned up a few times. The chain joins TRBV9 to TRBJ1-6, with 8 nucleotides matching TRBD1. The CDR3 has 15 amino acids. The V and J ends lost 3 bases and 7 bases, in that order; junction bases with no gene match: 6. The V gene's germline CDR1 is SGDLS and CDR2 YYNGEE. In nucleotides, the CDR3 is TGTGCCAGCAGCGGGATGGACAGGGCAAATTCACCCCTCCACTTT. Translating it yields CASSGMDRANSPLHF.

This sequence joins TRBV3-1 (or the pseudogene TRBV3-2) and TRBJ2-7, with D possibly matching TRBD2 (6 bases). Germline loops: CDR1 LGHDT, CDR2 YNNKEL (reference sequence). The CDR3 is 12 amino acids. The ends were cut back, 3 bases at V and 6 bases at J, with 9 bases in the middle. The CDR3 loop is CASSQGLREQYF. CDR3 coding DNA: TGTGCCAGCAGCCAGGGACTTCGCGAGCAGTACTTC.

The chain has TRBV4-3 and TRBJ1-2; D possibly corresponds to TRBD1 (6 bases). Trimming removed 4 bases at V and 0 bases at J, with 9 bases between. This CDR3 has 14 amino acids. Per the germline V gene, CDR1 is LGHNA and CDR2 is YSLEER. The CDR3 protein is CASSPNRANYGYTF. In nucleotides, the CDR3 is TGCGCCAGCAGCCCTAACAGGGCTAACTATGGCTACACCTTC.

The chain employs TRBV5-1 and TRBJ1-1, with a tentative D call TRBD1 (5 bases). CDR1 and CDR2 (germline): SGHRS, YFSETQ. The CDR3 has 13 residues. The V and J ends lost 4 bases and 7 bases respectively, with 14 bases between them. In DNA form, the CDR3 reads TGCGCCAGCAGCAATACAGGTCTCAGTGAAGCTTTCTTT. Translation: CASSNTGLSEAFF.

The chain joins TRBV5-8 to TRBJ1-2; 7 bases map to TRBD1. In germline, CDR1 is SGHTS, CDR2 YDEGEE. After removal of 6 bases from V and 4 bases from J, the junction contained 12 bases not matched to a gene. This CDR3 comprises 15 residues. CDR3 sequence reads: CASTPGTASSYGYTF. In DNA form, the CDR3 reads TGTGCCAGCACCCCAGGGACAGCCTCAAGCTATGGCTACACCTTC.

The CDR3 region is CASSLYRVGDTEAFF. The DNA for the CDR3 is TGTGCCAGCAGTTTATACAGGGTCGGGGACACTGAAGCTTTCTTT. J is TRBJ1-1 and V is TRBV27; a possible D gene is TRBD1 (6 bases). The germline CDR1 and CDR2 sequences are MNHEY and SMNVEV (reference sequence). V gave up 1 base and J gave up 3 bases, with 12 bases separating them. The CDR3 has 15 amino acids.

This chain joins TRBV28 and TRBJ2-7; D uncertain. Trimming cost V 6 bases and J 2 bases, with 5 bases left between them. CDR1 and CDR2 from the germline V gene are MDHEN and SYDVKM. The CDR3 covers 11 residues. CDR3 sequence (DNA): TGTGCCAGCAGGGATCCCTACGAGCAGTACTTC. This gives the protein CASRDPYEQYF.

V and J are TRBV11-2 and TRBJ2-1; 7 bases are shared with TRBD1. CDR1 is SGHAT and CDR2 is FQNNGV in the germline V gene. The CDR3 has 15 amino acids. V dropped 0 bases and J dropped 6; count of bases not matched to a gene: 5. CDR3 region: CASSLESQGVNEQFF. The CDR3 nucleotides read TGTGCCAGCAGCTTAGAATCGCAGGGGGTCAATGAGCAGTTCTTC.

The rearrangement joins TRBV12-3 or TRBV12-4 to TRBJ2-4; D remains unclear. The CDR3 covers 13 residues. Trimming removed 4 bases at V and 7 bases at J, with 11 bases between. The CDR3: CASSSAPDNIQYF. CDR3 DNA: TGTGCCAGCAGTTCGGCCCCGGATAACATTCAGTACTTC.

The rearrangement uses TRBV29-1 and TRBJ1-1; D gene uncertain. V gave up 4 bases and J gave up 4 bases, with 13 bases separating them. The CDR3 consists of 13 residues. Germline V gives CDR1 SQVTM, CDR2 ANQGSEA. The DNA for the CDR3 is TGCAGCGTTGTCGCCATTAGGGCCACTGAAGCTTTCTTT. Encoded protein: CSVVAIRATEAFF.

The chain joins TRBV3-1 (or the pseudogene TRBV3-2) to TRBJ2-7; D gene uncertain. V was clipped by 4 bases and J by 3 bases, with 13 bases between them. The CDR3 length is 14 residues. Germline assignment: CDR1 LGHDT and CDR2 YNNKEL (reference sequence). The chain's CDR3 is CASSLDLGYYEQYF. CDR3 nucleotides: TGTGCCAGCAGCCTCGATCTAGGGTACTACGAGCAGTACTTC.

CDR3: CASSLRRDSNTGELFF. CDR3 DNA sequence: TGTGCCAGCAGCTTAAGGCGGGACAGCAACACCGGGGAGCTGTTTTTT. The gene calls are TRBV11-3 and TRBJ2-2; the D gene is possibly TRBD1 (7 bases). CDR1 and CDR2 from the germline V gene are SGHNT and YENEEA. V dropped 2 bases and J dropped 2 bases, with 12 bases sitting between them. The CDR3 runs 16 residues.

The CDR3 DNA reads TGTGCCAGCAGCCAAGAGGGTTTGAACCCCTCCTACGAGCAGTACTTC. Its translation: CASSQEGLNPSYEQYF. This chain connects TRBV14 to TRBJ2-7; D is unclear. The germline V and J ends were trimmed by 0 bases and 0 bases, with 12 bases remaining between them. Germline V gives CDR1 SGHDN, CDR2 FVKESK. The CDR3 runs to 16 residues.

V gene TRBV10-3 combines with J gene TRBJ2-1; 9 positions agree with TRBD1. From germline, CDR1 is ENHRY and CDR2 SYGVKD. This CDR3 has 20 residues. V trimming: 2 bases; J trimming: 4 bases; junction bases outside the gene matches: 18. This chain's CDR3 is CAISEGDRARYSQIYNEQFF. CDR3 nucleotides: TGTGCCATCAGTGAGGGGGACAGGGCAAGGTACTCCCAAATATACAATGAGCAGTTCTTC.

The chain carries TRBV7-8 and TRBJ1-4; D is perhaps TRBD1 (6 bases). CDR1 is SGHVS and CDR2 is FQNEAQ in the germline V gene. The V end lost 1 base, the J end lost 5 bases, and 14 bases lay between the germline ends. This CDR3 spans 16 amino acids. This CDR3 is CASSLGPQGMNEKLFF. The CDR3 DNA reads TGTGCCAGCAGCTTAGGTCCCCAGGGGATGAATGAAAAACTGTTTTTT.

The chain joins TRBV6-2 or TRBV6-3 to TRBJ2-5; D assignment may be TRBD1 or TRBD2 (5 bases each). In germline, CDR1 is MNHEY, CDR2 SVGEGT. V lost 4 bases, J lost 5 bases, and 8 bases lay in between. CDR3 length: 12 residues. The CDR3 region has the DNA TGTGCCAGCAGTTGGGGGAAGGAGACCCAGTACTTC. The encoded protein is CASSWGKETQYF.

In DNA form, the CDR3 reads TGTGCCAGCAGGCCAGGGGGCAGATGGGGGACAGATACGCAGTATTTT. The encoded protein is CASRPGGRWGTDTQYF. The V call is TRBV27, the J call TRBJ2-3; the match to TRBD1 covers 8 bases. This CDR3 comprises 16 residues. Germline V CDR1 and CDR2: MNHEY, SMNVEV (reference sequence). The trim removed 6 bases at V and 3 bases at J, leaving 11 bases unmatched.

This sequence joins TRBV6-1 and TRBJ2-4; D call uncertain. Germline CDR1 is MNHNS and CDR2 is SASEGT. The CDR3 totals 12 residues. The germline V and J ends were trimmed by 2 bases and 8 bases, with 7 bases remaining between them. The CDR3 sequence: CASSEFGDIQYF. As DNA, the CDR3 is TGTGCCAGCAGTGAATTTGGGGACATTCAGTACTTC.

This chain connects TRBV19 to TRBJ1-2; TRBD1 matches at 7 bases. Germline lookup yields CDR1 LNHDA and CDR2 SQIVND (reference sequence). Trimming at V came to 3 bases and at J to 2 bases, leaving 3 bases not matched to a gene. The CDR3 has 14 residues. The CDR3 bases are TGTGCCAGTAGTATTTCACAGGGGAACTATGGCTACACCTTC. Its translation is CASSISQGNYGYTF. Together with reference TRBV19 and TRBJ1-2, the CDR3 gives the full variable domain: DGGITQSPKYLFRKEGQNVTLSCEQNLNHDAMYWYRQDPGQGLRLIYYSQIVNDFQKGDIAEGYSVSREKKESFPLTVTSAQKNPTAFYLCASSISQGNYGYTFGSGTRLTVV.

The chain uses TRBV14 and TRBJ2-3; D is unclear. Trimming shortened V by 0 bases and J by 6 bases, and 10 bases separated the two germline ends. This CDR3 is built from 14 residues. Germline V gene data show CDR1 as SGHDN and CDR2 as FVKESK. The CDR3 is CASSQDGGGDTQYF. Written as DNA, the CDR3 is TGTGCCAGCAGCCAAGATGGCGGCGGTGATACGCAGTATTTT.

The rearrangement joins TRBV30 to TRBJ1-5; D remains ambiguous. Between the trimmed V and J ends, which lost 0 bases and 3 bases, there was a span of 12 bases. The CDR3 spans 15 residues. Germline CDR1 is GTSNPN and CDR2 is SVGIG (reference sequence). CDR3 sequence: CAWSVQRGNNQPQHF. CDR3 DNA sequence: TGTGCCTGGAGTGTACAACGAGGAAACAATCAGCCCCAGCATTTT.

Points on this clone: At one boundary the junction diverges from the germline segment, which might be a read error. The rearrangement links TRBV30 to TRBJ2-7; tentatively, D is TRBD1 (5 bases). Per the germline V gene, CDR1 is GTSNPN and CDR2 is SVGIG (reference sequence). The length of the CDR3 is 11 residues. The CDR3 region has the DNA TGTGCCTGGAGGGCAGGGCCTCGGCTGGACTTC. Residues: CAWRAGPRLDF.

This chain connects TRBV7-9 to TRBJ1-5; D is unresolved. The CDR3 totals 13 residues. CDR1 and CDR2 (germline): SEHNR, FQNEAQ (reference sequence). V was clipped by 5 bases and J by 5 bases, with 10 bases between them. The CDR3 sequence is CASSHAGDQPQHF. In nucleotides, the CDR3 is TGTGCCAGCAGCCACGCTGGAGATCAGCCCCAGCATTTT.

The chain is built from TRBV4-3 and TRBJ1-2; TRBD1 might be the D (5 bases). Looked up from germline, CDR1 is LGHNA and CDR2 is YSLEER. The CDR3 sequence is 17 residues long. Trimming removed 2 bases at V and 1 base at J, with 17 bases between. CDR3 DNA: TGCGCCAGCAGCCAATCTTCGGGGGACCTTTATAACTATGGCTACACCTTC. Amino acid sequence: CASSQSSGDLYNYGYTF.

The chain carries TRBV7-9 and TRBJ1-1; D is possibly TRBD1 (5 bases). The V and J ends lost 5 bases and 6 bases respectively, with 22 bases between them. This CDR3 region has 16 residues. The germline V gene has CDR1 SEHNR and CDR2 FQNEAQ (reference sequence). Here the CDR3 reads CASSRRLTGVRAEAFF. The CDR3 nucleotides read TGTGCCAGCAGCCGCCGATTGACGGGGGTTAGGGCTGAAGCTTTCTTT.

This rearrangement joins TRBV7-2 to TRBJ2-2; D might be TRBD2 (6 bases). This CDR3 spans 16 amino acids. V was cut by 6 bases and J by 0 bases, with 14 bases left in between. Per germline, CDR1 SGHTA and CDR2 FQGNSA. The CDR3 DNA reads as TGTGCCAGCAGTCCACCGGGACTCGCGAACACCGGGGAGCTGTTTTTT. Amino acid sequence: CASSPPGLANTGELFF.

In DNA, the CDR3 is TGTGCCAGCAGTTTATTTGTCCTTAGCTCCTATAATTCACCCCTCCACTTT. Protein sequence: CASSLFVLSSYNSPLHF. The chain carries TRBV28 and TRBJ1-6; no clear D gene. CDR3 length: 17 amino acids. With 1 base removed from V and 0 bases from J, the gap between germline ends came to 10 bases. Germline V CDR1 and CDR2: MDHEN, SYDVKM.